The 12 T cell receptor beta chains listed next were all sequenced from one sample in a study of T cell clonotyping in hematopoietic cell transplantation. Sequencing was performed with immunoSEQ multiplex PCR; in TCRdb, only in-frame clones are kept and a portion is missing. This table has about 36,000 clones, about 87% appearing once. Sequencing input: peripheral blood mononuclear cells. The source is a woman in her 40s in good health. Some clones in this sample may be carry-over from other donors' samples.

The V and J genes are TRBV14 and TRBJ2-6; D unresolved. The CDR3 is made up of 13 amino acids. V lost 4 bases and J 4 bases, leaving 5 bases between the germline ends. Germline CDR1 and CDR2: SGHDN and FVKESK. The CDR3, as DNA: TGTGCCAGCAGCCTAAGGGGGGCCAACGTCCTGACTTTC. It yields the protein CASSLRGANVLTF. Combining the CDR3 with reference TRBV14 and TRBJ2-6 gives the whole variable domain EAGVTQFPSHSVIEKGQTVTLRCDPISGHDNLYWYRRVMGKEIKFLLHFVKESKQDESGMPNNRFLAERTGGTYSTLKVQPAELEDSGVYFCASSLRGANVLTFGAGSRLTVL.

This chain connects TRBV11-1 to TRBJ2-3, with D uncertain. Deletions cut 11 bases from V and 2 bases from J, with 17 bases between. Per germline, CDR1 SGHAT and CDR2 FQDESV (reference sequence). There are 14 residues in the CDR3. Written as DNA, the CDR3 is TGTGCCTGCAAGCCCGTTGCGGACACAGATACGCAGTATTTT. It yields the protein CACKPVADTDTQYF.

The rearrangement uses TRBV5-1 and TRBJ2-7, with 13 bases matching TRBD2. CDR3 length: 18 residues. V lost 2 bases to trimming and J lost 1 base; unmatched junction nucleotides: 9. Germline CDR1 is SGHRS and CDR2 is YFSETQ. The CDR3 region has the DNA TGCGCCAGCAGCTTCGGGACTAGCGGGATGGCGGAATCCTACGAGCAGTACTTC. Translation gives CASSFGTSGMAESYEQYF. Supplemented by reference TRBV5-1 and TRBJ2-7, the full variable domain reads KAGVTQTPRYLIKTRGQQVTLSCSPISGHRSVSWYQQTPGQGLQFLFEYFSETQRNKGNFPGRFSGRQFSNSRSEMNVSTLELGDSALYLCASSFGTSGMAESYEQYFGPGTRLTVT.

The rearrangement uses TRBV7-2 and TRBJ2-7, with no clear D. The CDR3 runs 11 residues. Trimming removed 5 bases at V and 3 bases at J, with 5 bases between. Per germline, CDR1 SGHTA and CDR2 FQGNSA. CDR3 sequence: CASSPSYEQYF. CDR3 in DNA: TGTGCCAGCAGCCCCAGCTACGAGCAGTACTTC.

CDR3 coding DNA: TGCGCCAGCAGATACCGGCTGGCAACCACCACTGAAGCTTTCTTT. Protein sequence: CASRYRLATTTEAFF. V is TRBV5-1 and J is TRBJ1-1; D remains unclear. Trimming pared 5 bases from V and 4 bases from J, leaving 18 bases between. CDR3 length equals 15 residues. Germline loops: CDR1 SGHRS, CDR2 YFSETQ. Complete variable domain (other parts from reference TRBV5-1 and TRBJ1-1): KAGVTQTPRYLIKTRGQQVTLSCSPISGHRSVSWYQQTPGQGLQFLFEYFSETQRNKGNFPGRFSGRQFSNSRSEMNVSTLELGDSALYLCASRYRLATTTEAFFGQGTRLTVV.

CDR3 residues: CASWDRGQDTQYF. The CDR3 DNA reads TGTGCCAGCTGGGACAGGGGGCAAGATACGCAGTATTTT. V is TRBV19 and J is TRBJ2-3, with TRBD1 matching 12 bases. After removal of 9 bases from V and 5 bases from J, the junction contained 3 bases not matched to a gene. The CDR3 covers 13 residues. Germline V lookup: CDR1 LNHDA, CDR2 SQIVND (reference sequence).

This clone has a handful of counts. The gene calls are TRBV30 and TRBJ1-3, with a weak D call TRBD1 (5 bases). There are 14 residues in the CDR3. Trimming took 0 bases from V and 4 from J, leaving 10 bases between them. Germline loops: CDR1 GTSNPN, CDR2 SVGIG (reference sequence). CDR3 region: CAWSVLGAGNTIYF. The CDR3 DNA follows: TGTGCCTGGAGTGTACTAGGGGCAGGAAACACCATATATTTT. Filled out from reference TRBV30 and TRBJ1-3, the complete variable domain reads SQTIHQWPATLVQPVGSPLSLECTVEGTSNPNLYWYRQAAGRGLQLLFYSVGIGQISSEVPQNLSASRPQDRQFILSSKKLLLSDSGFYLCAWSVLGAGNTIYFGEGSWLTVV.

CDR3 coding DNA: TGTGCCAGCAGCCCTGCGGGGGCGGAGGGCACTGAAGCTTTCTTT. Translating it yields CASSPAGAEGTEAFF. This rearrangement joins TRBV4-2 to TRBJ1-1; weak D call: TRBD1 (6 bases). The CDR3 is made up of 15 amino acids. Germline values: CDR1 LGHNA, CDR2 YNFKEQ. The ends were cut back, 4 bases at V and 4 bases at J, with 16 bases in the middle.

This clone appeared a few times. The chain joins TRBV5-1 to TRBJ2-2, with a tentative D call TRBD1 (5 bases). Trimming stripped 0 bases from V and 4 bases from J, with 10 bases between. The germline V gene encodes CDR1 SGHRS and CDR2 YFSETQ. The CDR3 has 15 amino acids. CDR3 coding DNA: TGCGCCAGCAGCTTGGCGACAGCTACCACCGGGGAGCTGTTTTTT. Amino acids: CASSLATATTGELFF.

The chain carries TRBV5-1 and TRBJ2-2; 15 nucleotides agree with TRBD2. The CDR3 length is 18 residues. The V and J ends lost 4 bases and 4 bases, in that order; junction bases with no gene match: 8. Per germline, CDR1 SGHRS and CDR2 YFSETQ. In nucleotides, the CDR3 is TGCGCCAGCAGCACTGGACTAGCGGGAGGGCCGTCCACCGGGGAGCTGTTTTTT. Its translation: CASSTGLAGGPSTGELFF.

In this sample, this clone turned up once. This sequence joins TRBV7-2 and TRBJ1-5, with TRBD1 matching 8 bases. Germline V gives CDR1 SGHTA, CDR2 FQGNSA. The CDR3 is made up of 14 amino acids. The V and J ends lost 5 bases and 7 bases, in that order; junction bases with no gene match: 7. CDR3 coding DNA: TGTGCCAGCAGCGATCCAGGGGGCTGGCAGCCCCAGCATTTT. Protein sequence: CASSDPGGWQPQHF.

The chain couples TRBV30 to TRBJ2-7; 8 positions match TRBD2. CDR3 length equals 17 residues. Unmatched junction bases numbered 15, after V lost 2 bases and J lost 3 bases. The germline V gene encodes CDR1 GTSNPN and CDR2 SVGIG (reference sequence). In nucleotides, the CDR3 is TGTGCCTGGAGTAAAGCTCCGCCGCTAGCGGGCAACTACGAGCAGTACTTC. Amino acid sequence: CAWSKAPPLAGNYEQYF.